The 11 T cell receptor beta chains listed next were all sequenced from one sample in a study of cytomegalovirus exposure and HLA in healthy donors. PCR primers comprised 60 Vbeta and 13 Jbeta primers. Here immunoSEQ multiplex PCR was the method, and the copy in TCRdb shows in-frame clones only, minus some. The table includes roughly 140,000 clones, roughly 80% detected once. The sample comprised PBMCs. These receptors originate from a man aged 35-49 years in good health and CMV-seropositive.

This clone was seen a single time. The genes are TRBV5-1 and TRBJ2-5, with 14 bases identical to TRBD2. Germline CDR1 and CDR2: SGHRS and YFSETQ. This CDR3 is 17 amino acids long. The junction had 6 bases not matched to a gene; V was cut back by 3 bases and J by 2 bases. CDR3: CASSSGLAGASQETQYF. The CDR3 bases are TGCGCCAGCAGCTCGGGACTAGCGGGAGCGTCTCAAGAGACCCAGTACTTC.

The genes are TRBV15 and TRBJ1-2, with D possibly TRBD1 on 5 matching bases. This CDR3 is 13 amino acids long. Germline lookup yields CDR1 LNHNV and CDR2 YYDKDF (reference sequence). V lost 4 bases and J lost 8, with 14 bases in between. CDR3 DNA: TGTGCCACCAGCACCCTGGGGGGGAACGGCTACACCTTC. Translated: CATSTLGGNGYTF.

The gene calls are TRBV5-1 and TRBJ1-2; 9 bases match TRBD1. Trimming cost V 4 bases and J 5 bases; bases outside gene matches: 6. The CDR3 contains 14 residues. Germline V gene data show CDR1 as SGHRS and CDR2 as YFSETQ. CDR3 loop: CASSPDRGGYGYTF. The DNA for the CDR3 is TGCGCCAGCAGCCCGGACAGGGGAGGGTATGGCTACACCTTC.

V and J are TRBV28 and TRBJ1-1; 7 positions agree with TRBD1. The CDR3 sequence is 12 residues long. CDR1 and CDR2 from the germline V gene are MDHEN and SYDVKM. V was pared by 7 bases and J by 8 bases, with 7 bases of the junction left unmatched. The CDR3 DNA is TGTGCCAGCACCCTACAGGGGAGGGAAGCTTTCTTT. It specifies CASTLQGREAFF.

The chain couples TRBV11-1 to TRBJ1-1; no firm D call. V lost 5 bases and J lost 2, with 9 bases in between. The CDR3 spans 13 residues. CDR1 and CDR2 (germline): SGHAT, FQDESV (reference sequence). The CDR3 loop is CASSLQTNTEAFF. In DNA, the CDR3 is TGTGCCAGCAGCCTACAGACCAACACTGAAGCTTTCTTT.

CDR3 sequence: CASSPRTGFSYEQYF. In DNA form, the CDR3 reads TGTGCCAGCAGCCCCCGGACAGGATTCTCCTACGAGCAGTACTTC. V gene TRBV7-8 combines with J gene TRBJ2-7; 7 positions match TRBD1. The CDR3 spans 15 residues. After removal of 5 bases from V and 0 bases from J, the junction contained 7 bases not matched to a gene. The germline V gene has CDR1 SGHVS and CDR2 FQNEAQ.

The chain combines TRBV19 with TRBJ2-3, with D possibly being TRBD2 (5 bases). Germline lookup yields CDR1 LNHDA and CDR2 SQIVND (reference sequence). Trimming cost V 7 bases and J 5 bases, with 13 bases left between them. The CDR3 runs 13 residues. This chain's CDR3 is CASTARDVDTQYF. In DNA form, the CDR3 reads TGTGCCAGTACCGCGAGGGATGTAGATACGCAGTATTTT.

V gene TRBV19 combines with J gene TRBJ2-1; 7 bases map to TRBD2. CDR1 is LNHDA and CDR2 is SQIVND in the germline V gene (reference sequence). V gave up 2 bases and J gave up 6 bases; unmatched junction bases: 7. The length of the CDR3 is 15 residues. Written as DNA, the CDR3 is TGTGCCAGTAGTATACGGTCTAGCGGTTTCAATGAGCAGTTCTTC. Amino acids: CASSIRSSGFNEQFF.

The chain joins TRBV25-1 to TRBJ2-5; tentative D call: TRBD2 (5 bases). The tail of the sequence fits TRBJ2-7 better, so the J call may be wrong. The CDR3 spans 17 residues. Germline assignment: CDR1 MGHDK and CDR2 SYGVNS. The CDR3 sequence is CASSEFPRYGVVNEQYF. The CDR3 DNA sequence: TGTGCCAGCAGTGAATTCCCAAGGTACGGGGTCGTCAACGAGCAGTACTTC.

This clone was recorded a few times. The CDR3 here is CASSFRYNQPQHF. For the CDR3, the DNA is TGTGCCAGCAGTTTTCGTTACAATCAGCCCCAGCATTTT. J is TRBJ1-5 and V is TRBV28, with D unclear. Germline CDR1 reads MDHEN; CDR2 reads SYDVKM. The CDR3 runs 13 residues. V lost 3 bases to trimming and J lost 3 bases, with 6 bases between them.

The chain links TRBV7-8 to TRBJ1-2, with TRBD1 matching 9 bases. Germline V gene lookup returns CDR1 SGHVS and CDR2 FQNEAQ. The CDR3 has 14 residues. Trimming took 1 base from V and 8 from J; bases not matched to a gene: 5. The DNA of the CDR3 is TGTGCCAGCAGCTTAGACACAGGGGGCGGGGGCTACACCTTC. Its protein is CASSLDTGGGGYTF.